This T cell receptor beta chain originates from a study of CD8+ T cells in alopecia areata. RNA was extracted and reverse transcribed into cDNA as the sequencing template. The repertoire was sequenced with immunoSEQ multiplex PCR; TCRdb's copy has only in-frame clones and lacks some. The sample lists some 170,000 clones, just over 65% seen once, with 9.5% to 12% in the top ten. This sequence originates from a human donor with alopecia areata. The starting material was CD8+ T cells sorted from blood, obtained at week 0.

The CDR3 nucleotides read TGTGCCAGCAGCTTAGGCTCAGATGGGCAGTTCTTC. It is translated as CASSLGSDGQFF. The rearrangement links TRBV7-9 to TRBJ2-1; the D is unclear. Germline V lookup: CDR1 SEHNR, CDR2 FQNEAQ (reference sequence). Deletions cut 1 base from V and 12 bases from J, with 10 bases between. The CDR3 is 12 residues long.